The sample holds a few counts of the clone carrying this T cell receptor (beta chain). Its target is not known. TCRdb ran MiXCR on the 5' RACE reads and lists one entry per CDR3 protein. The sample contains some 320,000 distinct CDR3 sequences, about 9.5% of which appear only once. This entry comes from a study of T cells after yellow fever vaccination. Study outcomes and limitations: Sorted repertoires could include abundant contaminating clonotypes from bulk cells.

The CDR3 runs 18 residues. The trim removed 2 bases at V and 0 bases at J, leaving 11 bases unmatched. Per the germline V gene, CDR1 is SGHKS and CDR2 is YYEKEE (reference sequence). This TCR was recovered from a man aged 18-30 years who received the YFV17D yellow fever vaccine. The genes are TRBV5-5 and TRBJ2-3, with 8 bases that match TRBD2. This material consisted of PBMCs, taken on the day of the first yellow fever vaccination. The CDR3 region is CASSLTAGVTASTDTQYF. CDR3 nucleotide sequence: TGTGCCAGCAGCTTAACAGCGGGGGTTACGGCTAGCACAGATACGCAGTATTTT.